This T cell receptor (beta chain) derives from a study of cytomegalovirus exposure and HLA in healthy donors listed by TCRdb under 2017. Context from the whole study: According to an earlier analysis of 587 of the donors, some 180 million T cells yielded 117 million unique TCR beta sequences and less than 300 Gb of sequence data. High-throughput TCR immunosequencing, statistical association of individual TCRs with disease status, and machine learning were combined to predict cytomegalovirus infection status. Across around 400 genotyped donors of the cohort, an average of about 240,000 unique TCR beta nucleotide sequences per donor were sequenced, and roughly 17% of those sequences were non-productive. The T cell repertoires of under 750 subjects were profiled by immunosequencing and related to cytomegalovirus serostatus. Four or five DR-DQ haplotypes were treated as single units for association and clustering because of strong linkage in the cohort. Among the approximately 400 genotyped donors, 81% belonged to the genetic ancestry cluster associated with self-reported Caucasian donors. In the later analysis, no new phenotypic data were used to find candidate immune exposures; instead, reliance was placed on TCR beta sequences and their occurrence across donors. The study aimed to test whether signatures of past pathogen exposure could be identified by cataloging public T cell receptors. In a later genetic analysis, genome-wide SNP genotypes for about 65% of the roughly 700 donors were used, and that subset was treated as a discovery cohort. Typing coverage varied by locus: roughly 620-630 donors for A, B, C, DRB1 and DQB1; 522 for DQA1; 606 for DPA1; roughly 470 for DPB1. Every repertoire in the discovery cohort had been generated on one and the same sequencing platform. Both class I and class II loci were covered by HLA typing, at four-digit resolution. To decide whether each TCR beta V gene segment behaved as functional or pseudogenic, an earlier analysis of approximately 600 of the donors relied on high-throughput TCR beta sequencing. Donor age, sex, ethnicity and CMV serostatus were collected together with the repertoire data. In a later analysis, previously published TCR beta repertoires from about 670 donors were re-analyzed and high-resolution HLA genotyping was added so that TCR occurrence patterns could be studied. Besides the first cohort of approximately 670 subjects, a separate validation cohort made up of about 120 different subjects was used. An early release that covered 640 HLA-typed donors contained approximately 290 gigabases of sequencing data and about 93 million unique TCR sequences.

Based on the germline V gene, the CDR1 and CDR2 sequences are SGHRS and YFSETQ. The cysteine opens and the phenylalanine closes a CDR3 of 16 amino acids. The CDR3 DNA has 48 bases and is translated from base 1. V ends up 4 bases short and J 4 bases short, with an unmatched junction base count of 11. A word on this clone: What this receptor recognizes is not known. Base qualities are not recorded, but no much larger clone differs from it by a single base.

Libraries were constructed by the immunoSEQ multiplex PCR assay. For the multiplex PCR, a mixture combining 60 forward primers for TCR Vbeta segments and 13 reverse primers for TCR Jbeta segments was used. A multiplex PCR assay on genomic DNA amplified the CDR3 region of rearranged TCR beta genes. Amplified TCR beta libraries were sequenced as 87-base-pair reads on the Illumina HiSeq System. The authors processed their data as follows. A later analysis tallied 70 million to 100 million unique TCR beta chains across the 650 to 750 repertoires, and around 12 million of those chains were shared by two or more donors. Raw reads were error-corrected and collapsed into unique sequences with a nearest-neighbor algorithm that merged closely related sequences to remove PCR and sequencing errors. V, D and J gene segments were assigned by aligning CDR3 sequences to IMGT reference sequences. For a sequence to be retained, at least a six-nucleotide match to both a V gene segment and a J gene segment was required. A rearrangement was called productive if the CDR3 had no stop codons and remained in frame with V and J, and every other rearrangement was called non-productive. CDR3 was defined according to IMGT convention as the region running from the second conserved V-encoded cysteine to the conserved J-encoded phenylalanine. The earlier analysis of around 640 of the donors excluded sequences that lacked an unambiguous match to a single V gene segment. An earlier analysis of several hundred of the donors classified V segments as functional when productive rearrangements were above 56.7% and as segregating when the standard deviation between donors was above 5%. A statistical classification framework was developed to diagnose cytomegalovirus status using the catalog of TCR beta chain sequences. V and J gene assignment, in a later analysis, came from comparing TCR nucleotide sequences with IMGT/GENE-DB human TR gene sequences. In a later analysis, CDR3 sequences and most-parsimonious VDJ recombination scenarios were assigned using the TCRdist pipeline. In a later analysis, each TCR beta chain was defined by its CDR3 amino acid sequence together with its V-gene family, and reads lacking a unique V-gene family were excluded. A later analysis removed 592 highly shared, low-generation-probability nucleotide sequences to deal with suspected cross-contamination and a sequencing artifact. For each public chain, a later analysis derived a clonal expansion index from normalized ranks of inferred template counts within each repertoire. Generation probabilities in a later analysis came from a VDJ recombination model fitted to out-of-frame rearrangements, and those results were checked against IGoR. A later analysis scored TCR-TCR, TCR-HLA and TCR-CMV co-occurrence with hypergeometric tests, applying a repertoire-size bias correction to TCR pairs. False discovery rates were estimated in a later analysis by permuting HLA or CMV assignments 20 times. In a later analysis, co-occurring TCRs were grouped using DBSCAN, and TCRdist sequence similarity was added for clustering within HLA-allele-positive subsets. Co-occurrence clustering excluded repertoires with fewer than 30,000 or more than 120,000 public chains, plus five with anomalous nucleotide sharing. TCRdb retrieved this table from immuneACCESS and kept in-frame rearrangements only. Not all clones are present; in checked studies, unresolved V genes account for under half, and no reason is known for the remainder. The D gene and trimming were derived from the DNA, and the V and J assignments and clone size from that table. The sample table records roughly 100,000 clones; around three quarters of these occur just once. The ten largest clones represent roughly 0.79% of the sample.

The cohort comprised 670 or so healthy bone marrow donors. All cohort members were sampled while nominally healthy, although unrecorded immune exposures were likely present. The donor tested CMV seronegative and was one of the 352 seronegative cohort members. Every donor gave a peripheral blood sample, and the peripheral blood mononuclear cells from that sample were used for TCR beta sequencing. Genomic DNA was extracted from the blood cell samples with the Qiagen DNeasy Blood Extraction Kit. Broader findings and caveats from the paper: Cytomegalovirus status was reported to be diagnosed by the classifier with high specificity and sensitivity in both the original and validation cohorts. A later genetic analysis reported fewer N-insertions in productive TCRs among donors in an Asian-associated ancestry cluster than the roughly 620-donor mean. According to a later analysis, TCR association rates differed among HLA loci, with DRB1 alleles showing the most associated TCRs and HLA-C alleles showing the fewest. According to a later analysis, parvovirus B19, influenza, CMV and Epstein-Barr virus appeared linked to several top co-occurrence clusters. The sequencing pipeline was judged likely to have produced a cluster of highly shared sequence variants as a technical artifact. A total of about 150 TCR beta chains were listed by the study as associated with cytomegalovirus. In an earlier analysis of 587 of the donors, most TCR beta V segments were observed in productive rearrangements about 87% or about 30% of the time, broadly matching IMGT annotations. The presence/absence analyses assumed that sequencing depth was roughly uniform across donors, and that assumption may not be true. Most TCR sequences were seen in very few donors, while some public TCRs were found in many individuals. Only TCR beta chains were sequenced in this cohort, and the absence of alpha or paired-chain data limited detectable features. Some IMGT-functional V segments, including TRBV6-2 and TRBV6-3, could not be told apart with the 87-base-pair reads, so those segments were excluded. Because some donors lacked HLA typing at each locus, the association tests relied only on the typed subset. Most CMV-associated TCR beta chains appeared to be HLA-restricted in a later analysis, and the HLA associations seemed to be driven largely by CMV exposure. When HLA alleles, especially DR and DQ, strongly co-occurred, attributing TCR associations to individual alleles was difficult. An association between a missense DCLRE1C variant and V-gene and J-gene trimming of TCR beta chains was found in a later genetic analysis and replicated in an independent cohort. Correlated functional status among segregating V segments might be attributable to linkage disequilibrium, but an unknown experimental factor could not be ruled out. The authors suggested that the approach could potentially be generalized to other disease states and immunological phenotypes. A later analysis associated 16,951 TCR beta sequences with specific HLA alleles at a false discovery rate of 0.05. The earlier analysis of a few hundred of the donors excluded roughly 17 rarely observed V segments, including chromosome 9 orphons, because counts were too low. In vitro tests confirmed that a few of the cytomegalovirus-associated TCR beta chains recognize cytomegalovirus antigens. Immune exposure information for the cohort was limited to CMV serostatus. A further reported finding was that TCR beta sequences accurately predicted the HLA-A and HLA-B alleles for most subjects in the first cohort. Compared with equally common non-associated chains, HLA-associated TCR beta chains in a later analysis were more clonally expanded and had lower generation probabilities.

The specimen was PBMCs. The receptor was isolated from a boy aged 10-17 years in good health and CMV-seronegative. The sequence links TRBV5-1 to TRBJ2-7; the junction holds 10 bases that match TRBD2. This receptor has the CDR3 CASSPPGSGRGYEQYF. The sequenced DNA is TGCGCCAGCAGCCCCCCGGGGAGCGGGAGGGGATACGAGCAGTACTTC.